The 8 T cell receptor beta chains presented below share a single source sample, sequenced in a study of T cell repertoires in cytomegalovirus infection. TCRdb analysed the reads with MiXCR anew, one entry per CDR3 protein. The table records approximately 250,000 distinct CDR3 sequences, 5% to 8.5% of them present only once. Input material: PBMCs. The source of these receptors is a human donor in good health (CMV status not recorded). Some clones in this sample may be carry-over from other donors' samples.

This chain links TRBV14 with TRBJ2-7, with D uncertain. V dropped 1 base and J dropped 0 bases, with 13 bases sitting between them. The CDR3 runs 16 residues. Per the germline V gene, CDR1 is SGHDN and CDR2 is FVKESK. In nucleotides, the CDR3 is TGTGCCAGCAGCCAAGTGGTTGGCCGCTACTCCTACGAGCAGTACTTC. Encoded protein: CASSQVVGRYSYEQYF.

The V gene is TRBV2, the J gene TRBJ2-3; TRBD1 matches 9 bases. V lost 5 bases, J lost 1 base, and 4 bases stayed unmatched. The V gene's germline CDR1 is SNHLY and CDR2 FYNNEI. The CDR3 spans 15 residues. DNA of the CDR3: TGTGCCAGCAGTTCGGACAGGGGCGGCACAGATACGCAGTATTTT. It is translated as CASSSDRGGTDTQYF.

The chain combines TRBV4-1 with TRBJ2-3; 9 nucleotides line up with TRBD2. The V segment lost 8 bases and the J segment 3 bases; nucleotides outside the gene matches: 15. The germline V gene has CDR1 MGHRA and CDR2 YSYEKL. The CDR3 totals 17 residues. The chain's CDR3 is CASYPTGRGGATDTQYF. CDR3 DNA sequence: TGCGCCAGCTACCCTACAGGACGCGGGGGGGCTACAGATACGCAGTATTTT.

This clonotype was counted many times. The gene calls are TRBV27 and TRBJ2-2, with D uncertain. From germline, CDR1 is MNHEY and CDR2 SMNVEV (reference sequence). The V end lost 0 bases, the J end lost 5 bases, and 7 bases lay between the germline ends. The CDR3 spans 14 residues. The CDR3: CASSLSLGTGELFF. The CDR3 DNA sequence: TGTGCCAGCAGTTTATCTTTGGGGACCGGGGAGCTGTTTTTT.

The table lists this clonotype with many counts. CDR3: CASSPVTADPEAFF. The CDR3 DNA is TGCGCCAGCAGCCCCGTGACGGCGGACCCTGAAGCTTTCTTT. The rearrangement links TRBV4-1 to TRBJ1-1; no clear D gene. Germline V CDR1 and CDR2: MGHRA, YSYEKL. The CDR3 spans 14 residues. Trimming pared 4 bases from V and 6 bases from J, leaving 15 bases between.

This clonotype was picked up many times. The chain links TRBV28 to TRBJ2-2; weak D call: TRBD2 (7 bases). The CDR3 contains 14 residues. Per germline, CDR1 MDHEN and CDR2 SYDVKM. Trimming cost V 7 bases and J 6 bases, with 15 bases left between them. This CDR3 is CASTSPGGPGELFF. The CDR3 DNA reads TGTGCCAGCACCTCGCCCGGGGGGCCCGGGGAGCTGTTTTTT.

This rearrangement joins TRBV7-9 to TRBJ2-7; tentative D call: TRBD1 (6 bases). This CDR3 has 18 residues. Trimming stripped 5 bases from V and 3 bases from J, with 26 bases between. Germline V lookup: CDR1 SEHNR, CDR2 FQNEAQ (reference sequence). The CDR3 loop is CASSPARTASPLIYEQYF. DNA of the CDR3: TGTGCCAGCAGCCCGGCCCGGACAGCGAGCCCCCTCATCTACGAGCAGTACTTC.

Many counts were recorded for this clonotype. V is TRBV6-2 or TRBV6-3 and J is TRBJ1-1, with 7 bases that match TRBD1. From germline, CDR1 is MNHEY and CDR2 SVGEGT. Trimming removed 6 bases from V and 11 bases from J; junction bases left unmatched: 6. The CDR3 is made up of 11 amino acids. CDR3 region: CASRYGQDAFF. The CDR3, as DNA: TGTGCCAGCAGATACGGACAGGACGCTTTCTTT.